Here is one T cell receptor beta chain with its context. Its cognate antigen is unknown. Unique molecular identifiers were attached to individual cDNA molecules during library preparation. Per the original data handling: A per-sample median of 95,638 TCRs was observed, with counts ranging from about 23,224 to 690,600. TCRdb itself ran the 5' RACE reads through MiXCR, one entry per CDR3 protein. These V and J calls are TCRdb output, not the study's own analysis. Of under 85,000 distinct CDR3 sequences in the sample, less than 9.5% were seen once. The data originate from a study of human T cells and chemical hapten exposure. Study as a whole: There were per-sample TCR yield variations, arising mainly from small pooled library volume differences.

Researchers extracted total RNA from unfractionated whole blood. Whole-study results and caveats: Following DPC sensitization, TCRs present above 1 in 1000 frequency showed no change.

The CDR3 length is 13 residues. V and J are TRBV21-1 and TRBJ1-1; TRBD1 is the table's D call and was not checked against the DNA. TRBV21-1 is a documented pseudogene. This sequence was found in a male donor in good health. The CDR3 nucleotides are TGTACATTCCAACGTACAGGGGGCACTGAAGCTTTCTTT. Translation gives CTFQRTGGTEAFF.